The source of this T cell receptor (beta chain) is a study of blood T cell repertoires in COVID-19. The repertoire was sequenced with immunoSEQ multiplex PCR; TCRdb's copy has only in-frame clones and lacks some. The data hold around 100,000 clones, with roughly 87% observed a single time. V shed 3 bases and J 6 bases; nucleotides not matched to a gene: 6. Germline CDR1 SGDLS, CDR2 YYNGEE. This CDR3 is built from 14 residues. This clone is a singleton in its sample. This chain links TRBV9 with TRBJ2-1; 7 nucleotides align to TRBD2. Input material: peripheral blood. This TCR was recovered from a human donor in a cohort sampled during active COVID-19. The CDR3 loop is CASSASGAGNEQFF. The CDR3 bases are TGTGCCAGCAGCGCCAGCGGGGCGGGCAATGAGCAGTTCTTC.